The rows below give T cell receptor beta chains drawn from one sample of a study of CD8 T cells in Susac syndrome. TCRdb ran MiXCR on the immunoSEQ multiplex PCR reads and lists one entry per CDR3 protein. This table has 130,000 or so distinct CDR3 sequences, just under 95% appearing once. The sequenced sample was CD8+ T cells from PBMCs. The origin of the receptors is a human donor with Susac syndrome. Each CDR3 is given with its conserved first and last residue. D genes are given only for firm matches. Only part of the rows carry a size: once, few, many, or a class if the clone is expanded.

TRBJ2-3 | TRBD2 | . | TRBV7-9 | TGTGCCAGCAGCCCGCGGAGGAGCGGGGGGCCCACAGATACGCAGTATTTT | CASSPRRSGGPTDTQYF
TRBJ2-5 | . | . | TRBV29-1 | TGCAGCGCCAGAGAGCGGGACAACCAAGAGACCCAGTACTTC | CSARERDNQETQYF
TRBJ2-3 | . | . | TRBV18 | TGTGCCAGCTCACCCTCAGGAGCAGATACGCAGTATTTT | CASSPSGADTQYF
TRBJ2-2 | . | . | TRBV2 | TGTGCCAGCCTCGTCCCGAACACCGGGGAGCTGTTTTTT | CASLVPNTGELFF
TRBJ2-7 | TRBD1 | . | TRBV11-2 | TGTGCCAGCAGCTCCGGGACAGGGGGATTCTACGAGCAGTACTTC | CASSSGTGGFYEQYF
TRBJ2-3 | . | . | TRBV5-6 | TGTGCCAGCAGCTTGTTTTATGATACGCAGTATTTT | CASSLFYDTQYF
TRBJ2-7 | . | . | TRBV7-8 | TGTGCCAGCAGCACCAAGAACTCCCCCGTGGAGCAGTACTTC | CASSTKNSPVEQYF
TRBJ2-1 | TRBD1 | . | TRBV7-9 | TGTGCCAGCAGCGCTCCCGGACAGGGATCCCATGAGCAGTTCTTC | CASSAPGQGSHEQFF
TRBJ2-3 | . | . | TRBV6-6 | TGTGCCAGCAGTAACTTGGATACGCAGTATTTT | CASSNLDTQYF
TRBJ2-1 | . | . | TRBV20-1 | TGCAGCCGGTGGGGCAGCTCCTACAATGAGCAGTTCTTC | CSRWGSSYNEQFF
TRBJ1-2 | TRBD1 | . | TRBV23-1 | TGCGCCAGCAGTCCCCGACAGGGTAACTATGGCTACACCTTC | CASSPRQGNYGYTF
TRBJ2-7 | . | . | TRBV9 | TGTGCCAGCAGCCCTGGGGGCCAGTACGAGCAGTACTTC | CASSPGGQYEQYF
TRBJ2-7 | . | . | TRBV2 | TGTGCCAGCACCCAAGGGGACTACGAGCAGTACTTC | CASTQGDYEQYF
TRBJ2-7 | . | . | TRBV20-1 | TGCAGTGCTAGAAGTGGGCGGCGCGATAACGAGCAGTACTTC | CSARSGRRDNEQYF
TRBJ2-7 | TRBD1 | . | TRBV5-1 | TGCGCCAGCAGCCCGGGACAGGGGAACGAGCAGTACTTC | CASSPGQGNEQYF
TRBJ2-3 | . | . | TRBV20-1 | TGCAGTGCTAGAGATCGAGTAGCAGATACGCAGTATTTT | CSARDRVADTQYF
TRBJ2-7 | . | . | TRBV6-2/TRBV6-3 | TGTGCCAGCAGTCGATGGACGGACCGGGGTTCCTACGAGCAGTACTTC | CASSRWTDRGSYEQYF
TRBJ2-2 | . | . | TRBV12-5 | TGTGCTAGTGGCCGGACCGGGGAGCTGTTTTTT | CASGRTGELFF
TRBJ2-7 | . | . | TRBV6-5 | TGTGCCAGCAGTTTCCAACCCTCAAGGGACGAGCAGTACTTC | CASSFQPSRDEQYF
TRBJ1-2 | . | . | TRBV5-4 | TGTGCCAGCAGTCCGAGGGGTAACAGTGCGCGCTATGGCTACACCTTC | CASSPRGNSARYGYTF
TRBJ1-1 | . | . | TRBV20-1 | TGCAGTGCTAGAGAAAGGGGTTACGCTGAAGCTTTCTTT | CSARERGYAEAFF
TRBJ2-7 | . | . | TRBV20-1 | TGCAGTGCTAGACACAGTTCCTACGAGCAGTACTTC | CSARHSSYEQYF
TRBJ2-3 | . | . | TRBV12-3/TRBV12-4 | TGTGCCAGTCAACTCGCGAGCGGGACAGATACGCAGTATTTT | CASQLASGTDTQYF
TRBJ2-1 | TRBD2 | once | TRBV4-2 | TGTGCCAGCAGCCAATTCAAGGGAGGGTACGAGGAGCAGTTCTTC | CASSQFKGGYEEQFF
TRBJ1-1 | TRBD1 | . | TRBV24-1 | TGTGCCACCAGTAACGGACAGGGGATCGCTGAAGCTTTCTTT | CATSNGQGIAEAFF
TRBJ1-2 | . | . | TRBV29-1 | TGCAGCGTCCTAGCCCCGGGTGGCTACACCTTC | CSVLAPGGYTF
TRBJ2-7 | TRBD1 | . | TRBV14 | TGTGCCAGCAGACAGGGGGACTGCTACGAGCAGTACTTC | CASRQGDCYEQYF
TRBJ1-2 | . | . | TRBV20-1 | TGCAGTGCTAACAAAACAGGGTTCTATGGCTACACCTTC | CSANKTGFYGYTF
TRBJ2-7 | TRBD2 | . | TRBV10-3 | TGTGCCATCGGGATAGCGGGGGGGACCGAGCAGTACTTC | CAIGIAGGTEQYF
TRBJ2-3 | TRBD1 | . | TRBV20-1 | TGCAGTGCTAGAGACCAGACAATGGACAGGCGCACAGATACGCAGTATTTT | CSARDQTMDRRTDTQYF
TRBJ2-3 | . | . | TRBV18 | TGTGCCAGCTCACCCAAAGCGGTCCCGGATACGCAGTATTTT | CASSPKAVPDTQYF
TRBJ2-6 | TRBD1 | . | TRBV5-6 | TGTGCCAGCAGCTTGGGTACCTCAGGGGGCTCTGGGGCCAACGTCCTGACTTTC | CASSLGTSGGSGANVLTF
TRBJ2-5 | . | . | TRBV27 | TGTGCCAGCAGTTCCCTCGACAGTCAGGAGACCCAGTACTTC | CASSSLDSQETQYF